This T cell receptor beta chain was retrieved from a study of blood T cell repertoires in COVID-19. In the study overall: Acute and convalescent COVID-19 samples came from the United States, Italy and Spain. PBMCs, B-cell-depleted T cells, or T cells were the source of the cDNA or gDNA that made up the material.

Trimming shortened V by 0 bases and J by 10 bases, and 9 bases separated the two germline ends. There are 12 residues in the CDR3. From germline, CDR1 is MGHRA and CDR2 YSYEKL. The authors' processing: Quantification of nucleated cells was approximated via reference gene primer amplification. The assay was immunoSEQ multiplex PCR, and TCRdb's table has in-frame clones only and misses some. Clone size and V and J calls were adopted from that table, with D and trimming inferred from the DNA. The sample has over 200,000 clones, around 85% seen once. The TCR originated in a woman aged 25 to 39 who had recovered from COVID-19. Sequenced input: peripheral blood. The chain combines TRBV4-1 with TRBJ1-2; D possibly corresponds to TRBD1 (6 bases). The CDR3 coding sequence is TGCGCCAGCAGCCAAGACGGACAGATCTACACCTTC. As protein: CASSQDGQIYTF.